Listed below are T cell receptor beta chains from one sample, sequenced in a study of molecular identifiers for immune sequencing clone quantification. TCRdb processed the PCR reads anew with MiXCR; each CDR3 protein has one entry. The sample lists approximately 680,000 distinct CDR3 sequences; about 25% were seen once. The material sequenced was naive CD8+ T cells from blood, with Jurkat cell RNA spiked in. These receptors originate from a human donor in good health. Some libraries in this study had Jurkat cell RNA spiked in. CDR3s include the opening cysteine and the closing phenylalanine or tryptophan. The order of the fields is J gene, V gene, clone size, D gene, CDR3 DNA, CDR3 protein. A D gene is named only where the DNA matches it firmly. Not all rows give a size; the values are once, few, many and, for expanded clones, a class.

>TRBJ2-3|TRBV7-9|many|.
TGTGCCAGCCGCCGCATCGATACGCAGTATTTT
CASRRIDTQYF
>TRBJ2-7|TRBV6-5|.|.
TGTGCCAGCAGTTACTTTACAGGGTACGAGCAGTACTTC
CASSYFTGYEQYF
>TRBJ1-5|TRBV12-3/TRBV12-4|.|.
TGTGCCAGTGGCCAGGGGAATCAGCCCCGGCATTTT
CASGQGNQPRHF
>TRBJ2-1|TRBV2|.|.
TGTGCCAGCAGTGACAGTGCCTACAGTGAGCAGTTCTTC
CASSDSAYSEQFF
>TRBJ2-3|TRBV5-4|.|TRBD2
TGTGCCAGCAGCTTGGGTGTGCCAGCGGGGGACCTCCGTTCTAGCACAGATACGCAGTATTTT
CASSLGVPAGDLRSSTDTQYF
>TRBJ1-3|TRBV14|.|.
TGTGCCAGCAGCCAAACAGGGTCTGGAAACGCCATATATTTT
CASSQTGSGNAIYF
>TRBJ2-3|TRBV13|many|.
TGTGCCAGCAGCTCCGAAAGCCGGGGCGGATCACTCACAGATACGCAGTATTTT
CASSSESRGGSLTDTQYF
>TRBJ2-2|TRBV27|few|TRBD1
TGTGCCAGCAGTTTAGACAGGGCAACCGGGGAGCTGTTTTTT
CASSLDRATGELFF
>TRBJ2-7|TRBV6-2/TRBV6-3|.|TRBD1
TGTGCCAGCAGTTCGCTTAGACAGGGTGTCTACGAGCAGTACTTC
CASSSLRQGVYEQYF
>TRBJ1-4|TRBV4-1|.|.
TGCGCCAGCAGCCAACGCCCCCTTGGGGAACGGTTTTTT
CASSQRPLGERFF
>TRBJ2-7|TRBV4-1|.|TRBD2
TGCGCCAGCGGCCAAACTACTAGCGGGACCTTCTACGAGCAGTACTTC
CASGQTTSGTFYEQYF
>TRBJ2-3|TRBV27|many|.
TGTGCCAGCAGTTTGCCCCCTCCAGCAAGCCCGCAGTATTTT
CASSLPPPASPQYF
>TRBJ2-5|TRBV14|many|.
TGTGCCAGCAGCCAGGTATTGGGTTTTCAAGAGACCCAGTACTTC
CASSQVLGFQETQYF
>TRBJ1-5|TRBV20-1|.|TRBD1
TGCAGTGCTAGAGGATTACAGGGGAATAGCAATCGGCCCCAGCATTTT
CSARGLQGNSNRPQHF
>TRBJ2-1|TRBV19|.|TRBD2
TGTGCCAGTAGGATGGGCGGGAGCCTAATCTTC
CASRMGGSLIF
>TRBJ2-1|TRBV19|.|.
TGTGCCAGTAGTATAAACGGGGATGAGCAGTTCTTC
CASSINGDEQFF
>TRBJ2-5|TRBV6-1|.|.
TGTGCCAGCAGTGAAAGACGGGTGCTAGCGAGGATGGAGACCCAGTACTTC
CASSERRVLARMETQYF
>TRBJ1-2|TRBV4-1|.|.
TGCGCCAGCAGCCAAGATGGGCAGGGAGGTTGGTATGGCTACACCTTC
CASSQDGQGGWYGYTF
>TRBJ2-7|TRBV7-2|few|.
TGTGCCAGCAGCGCCCCCGGCAGGGGTTCCTACGAGCAGTACTTC
CASSAPGRGSYEQYF
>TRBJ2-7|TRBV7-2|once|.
TGTGCCAGCAGCTTATATGGACCAGACCCCCCCGAGCAGTACTTC
CASSLYGPDPPEQYF
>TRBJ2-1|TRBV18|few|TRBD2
TGTGCCAGCTCACCGTGGACTAGCGGGGGGGCGAATGAGCAGTTCTTC
CASSPWTSGGANEQFF
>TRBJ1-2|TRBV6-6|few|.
TGTGCCAGCAGTTACGGGGTCAGGGGAGTAGCTAACTATGGCTACACCTTC
CASSYGVRGVANYGYTF
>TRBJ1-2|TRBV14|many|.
TGTGCCAGCAGCCAACTACAGACATCTAACTATGGCTACACCTTC
CASSQLQTSNYGYTF
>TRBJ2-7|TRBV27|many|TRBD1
TGTGCCAGCAGTTTGCAGGGGGCGGGCTACGAGCAGTACTTC
CASSLQGAGYEQYF
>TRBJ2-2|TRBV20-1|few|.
TGCAGTGCGCGGGACGGATACGGCGGGGAGCTGTTTTTT
CSARDGYGGELFF
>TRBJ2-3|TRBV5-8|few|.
TGTGCCAGCAGCTTCCTGGGGAACCTAGATACGCAGTATTTT
CASSFLGNLDTQYF
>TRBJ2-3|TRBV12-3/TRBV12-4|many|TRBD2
TGTGCCAGCAGCCCCGAGCGGGACCCCACAGATACGCAGTATTTT
CASSPERDPTDTQYF